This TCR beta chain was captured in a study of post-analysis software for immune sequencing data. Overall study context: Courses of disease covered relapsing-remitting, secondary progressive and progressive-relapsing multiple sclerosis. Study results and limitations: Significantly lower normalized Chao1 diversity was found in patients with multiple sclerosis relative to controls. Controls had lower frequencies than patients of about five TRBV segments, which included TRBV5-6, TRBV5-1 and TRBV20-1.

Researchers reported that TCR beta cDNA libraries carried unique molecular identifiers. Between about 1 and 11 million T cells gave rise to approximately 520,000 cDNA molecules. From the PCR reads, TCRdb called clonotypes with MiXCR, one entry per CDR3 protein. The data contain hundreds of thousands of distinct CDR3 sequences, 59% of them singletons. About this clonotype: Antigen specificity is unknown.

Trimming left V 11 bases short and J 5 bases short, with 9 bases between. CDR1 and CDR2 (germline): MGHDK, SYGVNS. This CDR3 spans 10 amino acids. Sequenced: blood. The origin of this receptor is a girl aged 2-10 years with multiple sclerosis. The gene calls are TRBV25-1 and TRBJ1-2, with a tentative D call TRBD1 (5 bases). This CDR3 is CAAEGYGYTF. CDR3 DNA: TGTGCCGCTGAGGGGTATGGCTACACCTTC.